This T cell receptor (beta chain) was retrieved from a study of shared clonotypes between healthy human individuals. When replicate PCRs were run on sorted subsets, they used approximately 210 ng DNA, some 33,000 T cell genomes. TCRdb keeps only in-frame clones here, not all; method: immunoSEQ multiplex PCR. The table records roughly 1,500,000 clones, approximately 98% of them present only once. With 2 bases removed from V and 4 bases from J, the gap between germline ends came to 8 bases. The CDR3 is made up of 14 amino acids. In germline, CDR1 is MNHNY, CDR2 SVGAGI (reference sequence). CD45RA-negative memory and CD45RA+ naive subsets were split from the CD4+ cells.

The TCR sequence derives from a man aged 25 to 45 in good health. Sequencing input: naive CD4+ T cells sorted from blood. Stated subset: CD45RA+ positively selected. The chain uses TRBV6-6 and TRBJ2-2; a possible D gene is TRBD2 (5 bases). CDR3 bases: TGTGCCAGCAGTTACGGGAGTGGCACCGGGGAGCTGTTTTTT. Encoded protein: CASSYGSGTGELFF.